These 25 T cell receptor beta chains were sequenced from one sample in a study of control samples from healthy donors and cancer patients. The data were produced by immunoSEQ multiplex PCR, yet TCRdb's version contains in-frame clones alone and is incomplete. Here the sample spans 100,000 to 120,000 clones, 70% to 90% being singletons. Material: PBMCs. The origin of the receptors is a woman aged 55-69 years with lung cancer.

The table lists this clone with a few counts. The rearrangement links TRBV7-9 to TRBJ1-2; the D is unclear. The germline gives CDR1 SEHNR, CDR2 FQNEAQ (reference sequence). The CDR3 extends over 14 amino acids. Between the trimmed V and J ends, which lost 1 base and 1 base, there was a span of 7 bases. The CDR3 bases are TGTGCCAGCAGCTTAGGGCTTCTTAACTATGGCTACACCTTC. Amino acid sequence: CASSLGLLNYGYTF. Combining the CDR3 with reference TRBV7-9 and TRBJ1-2 gives the whole variable domain DTGVSQNPRHKITKRGQNVTFRCDPISEHNRLYWYRQTLGQGPEFLTYFQNEAQLEKSRLLSDRFSAERPKGSFSTLEIQRTEQGDSAMYLCASSLGLLNYGYTFGSGTRLTVV.

This clone is labeled hyperexpanded (1% or more). This sequence joins TRBV11-3 and TRBJ1-2; weak D call: TRBD1 (5 bases). The CDR3 extends over 13 amino acids. V lost 5 bases to trimming and J lost 6 bases, with 13 bases between them. Per the germline V gene, CDR1 is SGHNT and CDR2 is YENEEA. The DNA for the CDR3 is TGTGCCAGCAGCCCACGGACAACGAATGGCTACACCTTC. Amino acid sequence: CASSPRTTNGYTF.

The chain recombines TRBV28 with TRBJ1-6, with unresolved D. CDR1 is MDHEN, CDR2 SYDVKM, per germline. Trimming removed 6 bases at V and 9 bases at J, with 9 bases between. This CDR3 comprises 12 residues. CDR3 amino acids: CASRLPGSPLHF. The CDR3, as DNA: TGTGCCAGCAGACTTCCAGGTTCACCCCTCCACTTT.

The chain employs TRBV19 and TRBJ2-3; the D gene could be TRBD1 or TRBD2 (5 bases each). Germline CDR1 reads LNHDA; CDR2 reads SQIVND (reference sequence). The CDR3 has 12 residues. The germline V and J ends were trimmed by 6 bases and 4 bases, with 8 bases remaining between them. The CDR3 region is CASRGDPDTQYF. The CDR3 nucleotides are TGTGCCAGTAGAGGGGACCCAGATACGCAGTATTTT. The full variable domain, rest sourced from reference TRBV19 and TRBJ2-3, is DGGITQSPKYLFRKEGQNVTLSCEQNLNHDAMYWYRQDPGQGLRLIYYSQIVNDFQKGDIAEGYSVSREKKESFPLTVTSAQKNPTAFYLCASRGDPDTQYFGPGTRLTVL.

This sequence joins TRBV27 and TRBJ1-5, with TRBD1 identical over 8 bases. V gave up 5 bases and J gave up 2 bases; unmatched junction bases: 14. Germline V gene sequence: CDR1 MNHEY, CDR2 SMNVEV (reference sequence). The CDR3 sequence is 18 residues long. The CDR3 protein is CASSARQGRRGGNQPQHF. The DNA for the CDR3 is TGTGCCAGCAGTGCAAGACAGGGGAGACGGGGGGGCAATCAGCCCCAGCATTTT.

V gene TRBV24-1 combines with J gene TRBJ1-2, with no clear D. In germline, CDR1 is KGHDR, CDR2 SFDVKD. Deletions cut 4 bases from V and 4 bases from J, with 9 bases between. The CDR3 is 13 residues long. The CDR3 region is CATSEGGGYGYTF. The CDR3 coding sequence is TGTGCCACCAGTGAGGGCGGCGGCTATGGCTACACCTTC.

The V and J genes are TRBV5-1 and TRBJ2-3, with D uncertain. The CDR3 sequence is 15 residues long. Trimming cost V 0 bases and J 4 bases, with 12 bases left between them. CDR1 SGHRS and CDR2 YFSETQ come from the germline V gene. The chain's CDR3 is CASSLGASLADTQYF. The CDR3 coding sequence is TGCGCCAGCAGCTTGGGGGCGTCGCTCGCAGATACGCAGTATTTT.

The V call is TRBV6-4, the J call TRBJ2-1, with TRBD2 identical over 9 bases. Germline CDR1 MRHNA, CDR2 SNTAGT. This CDR3 has 15 residues. The V segment lost 4 bases and the J segment 1 base; nucleotides outside the gene matches: 2. CDR3 amino acids: CASSATSGSYNEQFF. In DNA, the CDR3 is TGTGCCAGCAGTGCGACTAGCGGTTCCTACAATGAGCAGTTCTTC.

The chain uses TRBV3-1 (or the pseudogene TRBV3-2) and TRBJ2-5, with D unresolved. This CDR3 is 13 amino acids long. Trimming took 3 bases from V and 0 from J, leaving 5 bases between them. Looked up from germline, CDR1 is LGHDT and CDR2 is YNNKEL (reference sequence). The CDR3 DNA reads as TGTGCCAGCAGCCATGAGTACCAAGAGACCCAGTACTTC. Translating gives CASSHEYQETQYF.

The chain combines TRBV27 with TRBJ1-1; 8 bases agree with TRBD1. The CDR3 runs to 14 residues. With 6 bases clipped from V and 11 bases from J, the junction kept 14 bases outside the gene matches. Germline loops: CDR1 MNHEY, CDR2 SMNVEV (reference sequence). DNA of the CDR3: TGTGCCAGCAGCAATCCAGGGGGCATCAAGGAGGCTTTCTTT. Translated: CASSNPGGIKEAFF.

The chain joins TRBV5-4 to TRBJ2-5; weak D call: TRBD1 (5 bases). The germline V and J ends were trimmed by 0 bases and 4 bases, with 16 bases remaining between them. CDR1 is SGHNT and CDR2 is YYREEE in the germline V gene (reference sequence). CDR3 length: 16 amino acids. The CDR3 DNA reads TGTGCCAGCAGCTTGGGCAGGGTTGGTATGGGAGAGACCCAGTACTTC. Amino acid sequence: CASSLGRVGMGETQYF.

The chain combines TRBV5-3 with TRBJ2-1; 7 bases are shared with TRBD2. TRBV5-3 is known as an ORF, though its function is uncertain. The CDR3 extends over 17 amino acids. Trimming removed 0 bases from V and 4 bases from J; junction bases left unmatched: 10. The CDR3 nucleotides are TGTGCCAGAAGCTTGGCCGTCGGACTAGTACCTTACAATGAGCAGTTCTTC. It specifies CARSLAVGLVPYNEQFF.

As DNA, the CDR3 is TGTGCCAGCAGCGCACCCATGGGGAGGGAGGGCCACTTTTCGGCGCAGTATTTT. It specifies CASSAPMGREGHFSAQYF. The V and J genes are TRBV25-1 and TRBJ2-3; 7 nucleotides agree with TRBD2. The CDR3 consists of 18 residues. V shed 6 bases and J 10 bases; nucleotides not matched to a gene: 25. Per germline, CDR1 MGHDK and CDR2 SYGVNS.

This clone appeared a single time. CDR3 in amino acids: CASSLAGGSNEQFF. CDR3 nucleotides: TGTGCCAGCAGCTTAGCGGGAGGGAGTAATGAGCAGTTCTTC. The chain employs TRBV7-2 and TRBJ2-1, with 7 bases lining up with TRBD2. Germline V CDR1 and CDR2: SGHTA, FQGNSA. The V segment lost 0 bases and the J segment 7 bases; nucleotides outside the gene matches: 3. This CDR3 comprises 14 residues.

V usage is TRBV18 and J usage is TRBJ2-5; no reliable D call. The CDR3 is 13 residues long. V was shortened by 2 bases and J by 5 bases, with 9 bases between the two germline ends. The germline V gene has CDR1 KGHSH and CDR2 LQKENI. CDR3 DNA sequence: TGTGCCAGCTCACCAGGTGTGACCGAGACCCAGTACTTC. It translates to CASSPGVTETQYF. Full variable domain (missing parts from reference TRBV18 and TRBJ2-5): NAGVMQNPRHLVRRRGQEARLRCSPMKGHSHVYWYRQLPEEGLKFMVYLQKENIIDESGMPKERFSAEFPKEGPSILRIQQVVRGDSAAYFCASSPGVTETQYFGPGTRLLVL.

The gene calls are TRBV3-1 (or the pseudogene TRBV3-2) and TRBJ2-1; weak D call: TRBD2 (6 bases). The germline gives CDR1 LGHDT, CDR2 YNNKEL (reference sequence). V lost 6 bases, J lost 0 bases, and 12 bases lay in between. The CDR3 runs 15 residues. In DNA, the CDR3 is TGTGCCAGCAGTTTCGCCGGGAGCTCCTACAATGAGCAGTTCTTC. Its protein is CASSFAGSSYNEQFF.

V gene TRBV5-1 combines with J gene TRBJ2-5; D is undetermined. Germline V gives CDR1 SGHRS, CDR2 YFSETQ. CDR3 length: 16 residues. V lost 1 base and J 2 bases, leaving 15 bases between the germline ends. The CDR3 nucleotides read TGCGCCAGCAGCTTGTCTAGAGACTTCCGGCAAGAGACCCAGTACTTC. This sequence encodes CASSLSRDFRQETQYF.

The CDR3 region is CASSEGGLRNGRYTQYF. As DNA, the CDR3 is TGTGCCAGCAGTGAAGGGGGACTCCGGAACGGCCGGTATACGCAGTATTTT. The chain employs TRBV6-1 and TRBJ2-3; D is perhaps TRBD2 (6 bases). Trimming took off 1 base at V and 7 bases at J, with 21 bases between the two ends. Germline CDR1 and CDR2: MNHNS and SASEGT. The CDR3 extends over 17 amino acids.

This sequence joins TRBV21-1 and TRBJ2-1. TRBV21-1 is a recognized pseudogene. The CDR3 runs to 14 residues. CDR3 sequence reads: CASSRTHEGNEQFF. The CDR3 DNA follows: TGTGCCAGCAGCAGGACTCATGAGGGGAATGAGCAGTTCTTC.

This clone was seen a few times. In DNA, the CDR3 is TGTGCCATCAGTGACGTGGGAAACCGCCAGCCCCAGCATTTT. Amino acids: CAISDVGNRQPQHF. J is TRBJ1-5 and V is TRBV10-3; no firm D call. The germline V and J ends were trimmed by 3 bases and 7 bases, with 13 bases remaining between them. Germline V gene lookup returns CDR1 ENHRY and CDR2 SYGVKD. The CDR3 has 14 residues.

The V gene is TRBV6-6, the J gene TRBJ2-7; 8 bases line up with TRBD1. The CDR3 is 13 amino acids. CDR1 and CDR2 (germline): MNHNY, SVGAGI (reference sequence). J was trimmed by 2 bases and V by 7 bases; bases with no gene match: 4. CDR3 region: CASTSGGAYEQYF. CDR3 bases: TGTGCCAGCACCTCAGGGGGCGCCTACGAGCAGTACTTC.

The chain joins TRBV29-1 to TRBJ2-1; D ambiguous. Germline lookup yields CDR1 SQVTM and CDR2 ANQGSEA. V was shortened by 5 bases and J by 0 bases, with 2 bases between the two germline ends. The CDR3 has 11 amino acids. The CDR3 reads CSVLSYNEQFF. In nucleotides, the CDR3 is TGCAGCGTTCTCTCCTACAATGAGCAGTTCTTC.

The genes are TRBV19 and TRBJ1-5, with TRBD1 as a possible D gene (5 bases). Trimming cost V 3 bases and J 6 bases, with 15 bases left between them. The CDR3 runs 15 residues. Germline V lookup: CDR1 LNHDA, CDR2 SQIVND (reference sequence). CDR3 loop: CASSMEGLGSQPQHF. The CDR3 DNA is TGTGCCAGTAGTATGGAGGGGCTGGGCAGTCAGCCCCAGCATTTT.

The chain couples TRBV6-1 to TRBJ2-6, with unresolved D. The V gene's germline CDR1 is MNHNS and CDR2 SASEGT. The CDR3 length is 16 residues. Trimming took 0 bases from V and 0 from J, leaving 6 bases between them. In nucleotides, the CDR3 is TGTGCCAGCAGTGAAGCGAGGTACTCTGGGGCCAACGTCCTGACTTTC. This gives the protein CASSEARYSGANVLTF.

This clone was observed a handful of times. The J gene is TRBJ1-5, the V gene TRBV30, with D tentatively TRBD1 (5 bases). Germline CDR1 reads GTSNPN; CDR2 reads SVGIG (reference sequence). This CDR3 has 18 amino acids. Deletions cut 0 bases from V and 2 bases from J, with 20 bases between. CDR3 coding DNA: TGTGCCTGGAGTGTACCGTGGGGGGTCCTTAGCGGCAATCAGCCCCAGCATTTT. Amino acid sequence: CAWSVPWGVLSGNQPQHF.